Sequencing of this T cell receptor beta chain was carried out in a study of cytomegalovirus exposure and HLA in healthy donors. Study-level results: Researchers reported in a later analysis that a missense DCLRE1C variant was tied to TCR beta V- and J-gene trimming. The likely origin of a cluster of highly shared sequence variants was a sequencing artifact. While the bulk of TCR sequences proved rare, some public TCRs turned up in many donors. The majority of CMV-associated TCR beta chains were reported as apparently HLA-restricted in a later analysis.

V trimming: 5 bases; J trimming: 5 bases; junction bases outside the gene matches: 8. The CDR3 extends over 15 amino acids. The V gene's germline CDR1 is SGHRS and CDR2 YFSETQ. As to this clone: Its specificity is not known.

The PCR was carried out with 60 Vbeta primers and 13 Jbeta primers. Method: immunoSEQ multiplex PCR; TCRdb's copy keeps in-frame clones and lacks some. The sample shows around 100,000 clones, around two thirds of them seen only once. The receptor's source is a man aged 25 to 40 in good health and CMV-seropositive. This chain uses TRBV5-1 with TRBJ2-3; 10 bases fit TRBD2. The sample comprised PBMCs. The CDR3, as DNA: TGCGCCAGCAGGCTAGCGGGGGAGGCAGGAGATACGCAGTATTTT. Translation: CASRLAGEAGDTQYF.